The 9 T cell receptor beta chains listed next were all sequenced from one sample in a study of blood T cells in healthy people across ages. Then a second PCR, running roughly 7 to 11 cycles, was carried out with a sample-barcoded 5' primer and a J-beta primer mix. TCRdb called the 5' RACE reads again in MiXCR, with one record for every CDR3 protein. The sample has about 840,000 distinct CDR3 sequences, 25% to 30% seen once; the top ten hold more than 8.5%. The same sample was also studied in work on T cells of mothers and their children.

The sequencing sample was made of blood. The receptors derive from a middle-aged woman in good health.

The rearrangement uses TRBV2 and TRBJ2-7; the D gene is possibly TRBD1 (5 bases). With 7 bases removed from V and 6 bases from J, the gap between germline ends came to 13 bases. This CDR3 region has 12 residues. Looked up from germline, CDR1 is SNHLY and CDR2 is FYNNEI. The CDR3 DNA sequence: TGTGCCAGCACCCTAGACAGACGCGAGCAGTACTTC. It specifies CASTLDRREQYF. The full variable domain, rest sourced from reference TRBV2 and TRBJ2-7, is EPEVTQTPSHQVTQMGQEVILRCVPISNHLYFYWYRQILGQKVEFLVSFYNNEISEKSEIFDDQFSVERPDGSNFTLKIRSTKLEDSAMYFCASTLDRREQYFGPGTRLTVT.

The chain has TRBV6-6 and TRBJ1-6; 8 bases are a match to TRBD1. The CDR3 spans 14 residues. Trimming took 7 bases from V and 9 from J; bases not matched to a gene: 8. Germline loops: CDR1 MNHNY, CDR2 SVGAGI (reference sequence). The CDR3: CASTIGQGTSPLHF. The DNA for the CDR3 is TGTGCCAGCACCATCGGACAGGGTACTTCACCCCTCCACTTT.

This clonotype was seen a handful of times. The rearrangement joins TRBV10-3 to TRBJ1-6; D not resolved. The germline gives CDR1 ENHRY, CDR2 SYGVKD. Trimming took off 6 bases at V and 5 bases at J, with 8 bases between the two ends. The CDR3 is 13 amino acids. The CDR3 sequence is CAIRQRDNSPLHF. The CDR3 bases are TGTGCCATCAGACAGAGGGATAATTCACCCCTCCACTTT.

In DNA form, the CDR3 reads TGTGCCAGCAGCTTAGCGCCAGGGAGGAATGGTGAAAAACTGTTTTTT. Amino acid sequence: CASSLAPGRNGEKLFF. V gene TRBV7-6 combines with J gene TRBJ1-4; D is possibly TRBD1 (5 bases). The germline V gene has CDR1 SGHVS and CDR2 FNYEAQ. V lost 0 bases and J 7 bases, leaving 15 bases between the germline ends. This CDR3 has 16 residues.

In its sample, this clonotype was seen a few times. The CDR3 spells CSVEMAGNEKLFF. CDR3 DNA sequence: TGCAGCGTTGAAATGGCAGGGAACGAAAAACTGTTTTTT. The V gene is TRBV29-1, the J gene TRBJ1-4; a possible D gene is TRBD1 (5 bases). V lost 2 bases, J lost 8 bases, and 12 bases lay in between. CDR3 length equals 13 residues. Per the germline V gene, CDR1 is SQVTM and CDR2 is ANQGSEA.

The chain joins TRBV29-1 to TRBJ1-1; D gene unclear. The CDR3 length is 13 residues. Germline V CDR1 and CDR2: SQVTM, ANQGSEA. V gave up 0 bases and J gave up 4 bases, with 9 bases separating them. The CDR3 DNA is TGCAGCGTTGAAGATCAAACAGCCACTGAAGCTTTCTTT. Amino acids: CSVEDQTATEAFF.

A remark on this clonotype: A much larger clone sits a single nucleotide away, making a read error possible. The CDR3 is CSVSPGSGGSYGYTF. The CDR3 nucleotides are TGCAGTGTTAGTCCCGGGAGTGGGGGCAGCTATGGCTACACCTTC. V and J are TRBV20-1 and TRBJ1-2; tentative D call: TRBD1 (6 bases). The germline V and J ends were trimmed by 7 bases and 4 bases, with 22 bases remaining between them. The CDR3 runs to 15 residues. CDR1 and CDR2 (germline): DFQATT, SNEGSKA (reference sequence).

As for this clonotype: This may arise from a read error, as a much more abundant clone is one base away. The chain employs TRBV30 and TRBJ2-7; D not certain. CDR3 length: 12 amino acids. Germline V gene sequence: CDR1 GTSNPN, CDR2 SVGIG (reference sequence). The CDR3 sequence is CVWNLDSYEQYF. CDR3 nucleotide sequence: TGTGTCTGGAATTTGGACTCCTACGAGCAGTACTTC.

J is TRBJ1-5 and V is TRBV20-1; no clear D. Germline assignment: CDR1 DFQATT and CDR2 SNEGSKA (reference sequence). Trimming took off 3 bases at V and 0 bases at J, with 15 bases between the two ends. This CDR3 is built from 16 residues. The CDR3 bases are TGCAGTGCTAGTTCGCCGAGCTTACATAGCAATCAGCCCCAGCATTTT. Protein: CSASSPSLHSNQPQHF.